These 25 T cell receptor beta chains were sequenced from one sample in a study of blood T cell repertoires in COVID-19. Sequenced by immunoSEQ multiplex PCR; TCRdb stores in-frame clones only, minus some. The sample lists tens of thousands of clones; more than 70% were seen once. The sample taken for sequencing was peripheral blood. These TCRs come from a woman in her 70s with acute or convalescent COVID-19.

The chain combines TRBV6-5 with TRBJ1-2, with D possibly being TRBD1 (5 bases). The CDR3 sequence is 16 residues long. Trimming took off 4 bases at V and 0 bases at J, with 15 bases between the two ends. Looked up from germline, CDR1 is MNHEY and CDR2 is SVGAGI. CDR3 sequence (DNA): TGTGCCAGCAGTTCTCCGGAGGGGTCAGCTAACTATGGCTACACCTTC. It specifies CASSSPEGSANYGYTF.

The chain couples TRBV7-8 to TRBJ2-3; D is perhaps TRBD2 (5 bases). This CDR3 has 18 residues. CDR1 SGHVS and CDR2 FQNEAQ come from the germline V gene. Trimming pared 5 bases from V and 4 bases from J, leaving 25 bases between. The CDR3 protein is CASSSQTDHLFSADTQYF. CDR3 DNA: TGTGCCAGCAGCAGCCAGACCGACCACCTGTTTAGCGCAGATACGCAGTATTTT.

The CDR3 here is CASSLSPAGGNTIYF. Here the CDR3 DNA reads TGTGCCAGCAGTCTATCCCCTGCTGGTGGAAACACCATATATTTT. The genes are TRBV6-5 and TRBJ1-3; no clear D. The CDR3 runs 15 residues. Germline CDR1 and CDR2: MNHEY and SVGAGI. V dropped 5 bases and J dropped 3 bases, with 14 bases sitting between them.

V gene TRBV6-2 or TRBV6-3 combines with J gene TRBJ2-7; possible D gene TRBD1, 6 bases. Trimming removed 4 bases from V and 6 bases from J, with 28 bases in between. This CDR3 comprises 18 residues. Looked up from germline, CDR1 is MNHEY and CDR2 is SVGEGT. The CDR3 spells CASSSLQGSPATTTEQYV. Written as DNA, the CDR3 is TGTGCCAGCAGTTCCCTACAGGGCTCTCCGGCTACGACTACCGAGCAGTACGTC.

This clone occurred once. Here the CDR3 DNA reads TGTGCCAGCAGCTTAGGTGTCAGGGTGAACACTGAAGCTTTCTTT. Translating gives CASSLGVRVNTEAFF. The V call is TRBV11-2, the J call TRBJ1-1, with D possibly matching TRBD1 (5 bases). The length of the CDR3 is 15 residues. Germline CDR1 SGHAT, CDR2 FQNNGV. Trimming pared 1 base from V and 0 bases from J, leaving 9 bases between.

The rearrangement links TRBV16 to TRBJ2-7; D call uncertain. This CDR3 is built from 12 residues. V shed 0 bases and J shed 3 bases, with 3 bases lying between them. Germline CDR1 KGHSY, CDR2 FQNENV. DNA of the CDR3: TGTGCCAGCAGCCAATCCAGCTACGAGCAGTACGTC. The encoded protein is CASSQSSYEQYV.

The CDR3 loop reads CASTGTGDNEQFF. The CDR3 DNA follows: TGTGCCAGTACCGGGACAGGGGACAATGAGCAGTTCTTC. The rearrangement links TRBV21-1 to TRBJ2-1; no DNA check was done on the table's D call, TRBD1. TRBV21-1 is flagged as a pseudogene. The CDR3 covers 13 residues.

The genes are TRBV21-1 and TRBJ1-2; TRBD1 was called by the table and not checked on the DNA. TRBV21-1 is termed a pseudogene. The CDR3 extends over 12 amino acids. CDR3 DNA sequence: TGTGCCAGCAGCAAAGGGGCAGATGGCTACACCTTC. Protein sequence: CASSKGADGYTF.

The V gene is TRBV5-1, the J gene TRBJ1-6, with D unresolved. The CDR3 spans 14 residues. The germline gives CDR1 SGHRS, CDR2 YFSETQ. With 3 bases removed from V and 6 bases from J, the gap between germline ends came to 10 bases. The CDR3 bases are TGCGCCAGCAGCTCCGGGGTAGGTAATTCACCCCTCCACTTT. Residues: CASSSGVGNSPLHF.

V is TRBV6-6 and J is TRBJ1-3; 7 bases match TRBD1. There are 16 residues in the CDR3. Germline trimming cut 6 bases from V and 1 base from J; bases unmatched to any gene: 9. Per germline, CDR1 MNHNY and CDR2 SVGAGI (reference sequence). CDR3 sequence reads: CASSSGTADSGNTIYF. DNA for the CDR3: TGTGCCAGCAGCTCCGGGACAGCTGATTCTGGAAACACCATATATTTT.

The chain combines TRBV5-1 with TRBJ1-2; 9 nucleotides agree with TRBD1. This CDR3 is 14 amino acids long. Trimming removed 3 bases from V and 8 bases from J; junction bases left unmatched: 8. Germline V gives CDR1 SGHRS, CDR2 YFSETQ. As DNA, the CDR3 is TGCGCCAGCAGCTCCGGGACAGGGTCTAGGGGCTACACCTTC. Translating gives CASSSGTGSRGYTF.

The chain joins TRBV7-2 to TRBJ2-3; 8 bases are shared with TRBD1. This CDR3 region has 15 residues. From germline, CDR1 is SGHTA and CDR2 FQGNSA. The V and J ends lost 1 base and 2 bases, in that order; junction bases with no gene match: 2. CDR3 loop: CASSLGTGYTDTQYF. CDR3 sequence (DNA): TGTGCCAGCAGCTTAGGGACAGGGTACACAGATACGCAGTATTTT.

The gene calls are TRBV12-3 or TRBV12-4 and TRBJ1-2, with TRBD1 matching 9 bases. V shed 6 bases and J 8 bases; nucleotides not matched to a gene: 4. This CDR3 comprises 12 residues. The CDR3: CASRQGAGGYTF. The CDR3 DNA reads TGTGCCAGCAGACAGGGGGCTGGCGGCTACACCTTC.

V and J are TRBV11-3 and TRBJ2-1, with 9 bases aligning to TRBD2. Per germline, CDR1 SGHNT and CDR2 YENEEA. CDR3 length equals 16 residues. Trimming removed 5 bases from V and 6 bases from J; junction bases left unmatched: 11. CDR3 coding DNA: TGTGCCAGCAGCCCGGATGGGACTAGCTACCCCAATGAGCAGTTCTTC. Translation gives CASSPDGTSYPNEQFF.

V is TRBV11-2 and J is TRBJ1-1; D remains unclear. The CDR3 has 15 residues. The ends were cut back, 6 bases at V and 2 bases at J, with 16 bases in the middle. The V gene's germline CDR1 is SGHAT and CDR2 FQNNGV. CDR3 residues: CASSPEAVINTEAFF. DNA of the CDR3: TGTGCCAGCAGTCCCGAGGCGGTTATAAACACTGAAGCTTTCTTT. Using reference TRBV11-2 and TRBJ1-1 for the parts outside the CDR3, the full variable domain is EAGVAQSPRYKIIEKRQSVAFWCNPISGHATLYWYQQILGQGPKLLIQFQNNGVVDDSQLPKDRFSAERLKGVDSTLKIQPAKLEDSAVYLCASSPEAVINTEAFFGQGTRLTVV.

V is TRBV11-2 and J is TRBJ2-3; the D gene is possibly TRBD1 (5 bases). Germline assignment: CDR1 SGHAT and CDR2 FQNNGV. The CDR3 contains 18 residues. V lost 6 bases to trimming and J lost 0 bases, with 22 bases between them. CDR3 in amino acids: CASRGLDQGIASTDTQYF. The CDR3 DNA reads TGTGCCAGCAGGGGGTTAGATCAGGGAATTGCGAGCACAGATACGCAGTATTTT.

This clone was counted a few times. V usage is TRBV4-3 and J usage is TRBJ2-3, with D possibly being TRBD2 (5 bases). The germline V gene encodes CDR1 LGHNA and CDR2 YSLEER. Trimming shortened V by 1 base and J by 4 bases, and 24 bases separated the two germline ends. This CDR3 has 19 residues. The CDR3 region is CASSQGVLVTQSRADTQYF. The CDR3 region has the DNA TGCGCCAGCAGCCAAGGAGTACTAGTCACCCAATCTAGGGCAGATACGCAGTATTTT.

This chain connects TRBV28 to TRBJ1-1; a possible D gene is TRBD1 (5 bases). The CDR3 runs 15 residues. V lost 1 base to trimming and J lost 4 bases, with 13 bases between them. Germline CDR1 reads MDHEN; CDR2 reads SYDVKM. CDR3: CASSLFRARSTEAFF. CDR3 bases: TGTGCCAGCAGTTTATTCAGGGCACGGAGCACTGAAGCTTTCTTT.

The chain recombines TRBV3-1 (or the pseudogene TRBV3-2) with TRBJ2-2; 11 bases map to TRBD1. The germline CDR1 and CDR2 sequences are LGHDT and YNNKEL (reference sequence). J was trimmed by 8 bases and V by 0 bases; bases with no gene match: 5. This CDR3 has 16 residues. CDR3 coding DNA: TGTGCCAGCAGCCAAGAAGGACAGGGGGCAAGAGGGGAGCTGTTTTTT. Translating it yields CASSQEGQGARGELFF.

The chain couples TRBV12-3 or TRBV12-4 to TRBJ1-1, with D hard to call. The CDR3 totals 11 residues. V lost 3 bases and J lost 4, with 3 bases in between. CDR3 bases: TGTGCCAGCAGTTTCGTCACTGAAGCTTTCTTT. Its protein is CASSFVTEAFF.

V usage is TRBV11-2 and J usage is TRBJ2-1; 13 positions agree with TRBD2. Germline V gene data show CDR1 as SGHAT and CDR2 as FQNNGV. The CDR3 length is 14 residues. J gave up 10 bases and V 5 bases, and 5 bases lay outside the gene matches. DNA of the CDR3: TGTGCCAGCAGCCACTCGACTAGCGGGGGGGAGCAGTTCTTC. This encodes CASSHSTSGGEQFF.

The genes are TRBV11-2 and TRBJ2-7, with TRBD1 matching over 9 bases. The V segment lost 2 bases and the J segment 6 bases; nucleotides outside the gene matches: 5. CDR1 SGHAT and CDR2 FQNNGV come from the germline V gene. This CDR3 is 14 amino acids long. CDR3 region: CASSLYTGGGEQYV. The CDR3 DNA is TGTGCCAGCAGCTTATATACAGGGGGCGGCGAGCAGTACGTC.

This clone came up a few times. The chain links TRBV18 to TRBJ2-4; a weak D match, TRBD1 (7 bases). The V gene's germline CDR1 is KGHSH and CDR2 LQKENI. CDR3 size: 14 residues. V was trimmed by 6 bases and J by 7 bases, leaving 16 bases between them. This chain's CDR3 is CASSRGTVLNIQYF. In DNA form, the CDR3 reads TGTGCCAGCTCCCGGGGGACAGTACTCAACATTCAGTACTTC.

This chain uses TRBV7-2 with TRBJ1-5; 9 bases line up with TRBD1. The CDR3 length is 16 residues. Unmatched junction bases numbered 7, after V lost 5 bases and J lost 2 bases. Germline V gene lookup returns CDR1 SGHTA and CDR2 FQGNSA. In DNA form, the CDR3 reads TGTGCCAGCAGCCCCGGGACAGGGATGGGCAATCAGCCCCAGCATTTT. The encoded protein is CASSPGTGMGNQPQHF.

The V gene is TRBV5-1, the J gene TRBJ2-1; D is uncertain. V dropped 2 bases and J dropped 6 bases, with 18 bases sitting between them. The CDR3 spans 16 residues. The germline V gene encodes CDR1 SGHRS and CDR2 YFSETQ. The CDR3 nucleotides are TGCGCCAGCAGCTTAAGTGTCGCGACTCCCTTCAATGAGCAGTTCTTC. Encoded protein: CASSLSVATPFNEQFF. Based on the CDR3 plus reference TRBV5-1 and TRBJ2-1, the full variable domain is KAGVTQTPRYLIKTRGQQVTLSCSPISGHRSVSWYQQTPGQGLQFLFEYFSETQRNKGNFPGRFSGRQFSNSRSEMNVSTLELGDSALYLCASSLSVATPFNEQFFGPGTRLTVL.